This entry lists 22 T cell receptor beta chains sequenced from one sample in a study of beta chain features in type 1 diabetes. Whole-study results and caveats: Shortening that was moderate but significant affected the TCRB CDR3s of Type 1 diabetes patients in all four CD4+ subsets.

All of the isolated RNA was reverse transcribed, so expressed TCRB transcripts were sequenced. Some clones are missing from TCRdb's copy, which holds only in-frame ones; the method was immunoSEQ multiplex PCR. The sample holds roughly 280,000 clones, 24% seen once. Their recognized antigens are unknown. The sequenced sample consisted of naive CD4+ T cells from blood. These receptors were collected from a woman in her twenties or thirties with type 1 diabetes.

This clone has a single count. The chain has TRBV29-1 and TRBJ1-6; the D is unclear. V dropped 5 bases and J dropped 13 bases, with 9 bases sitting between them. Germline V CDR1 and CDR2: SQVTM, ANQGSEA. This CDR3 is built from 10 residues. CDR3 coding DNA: TGCAGCGTTACCGTGGCCCCCCTCCACTTT. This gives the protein CSVTVAPLHF. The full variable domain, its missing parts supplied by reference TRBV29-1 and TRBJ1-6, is SAVISQKPSRDICQRGTSLTIQCQVDSQVTMMFWYRQQPGQSLTLIATANQGSEATYESGFVIDKFPISRPNLTFSTLTVSNMSPEDSSIYLCSVTVAPLHFGNGTRLTVT.

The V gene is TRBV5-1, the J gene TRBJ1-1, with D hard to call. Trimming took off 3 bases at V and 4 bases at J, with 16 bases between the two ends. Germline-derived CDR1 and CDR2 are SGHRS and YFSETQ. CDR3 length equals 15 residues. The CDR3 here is CASSSGVRRVTEAFF. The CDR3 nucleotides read TGCGCCAGCAGCTCCGGCGTTCGACGGGTCACTGAAGCTTTCTTT.

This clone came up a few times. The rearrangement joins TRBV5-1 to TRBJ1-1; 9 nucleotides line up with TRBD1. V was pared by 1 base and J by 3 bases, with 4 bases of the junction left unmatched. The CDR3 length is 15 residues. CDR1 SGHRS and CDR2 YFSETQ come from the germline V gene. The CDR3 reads CASSLIQGADTEAFF. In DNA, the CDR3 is TGCGCCAGCAGCTTGATACAGGGGGCGGACACTGAAGCTTTCTTT.

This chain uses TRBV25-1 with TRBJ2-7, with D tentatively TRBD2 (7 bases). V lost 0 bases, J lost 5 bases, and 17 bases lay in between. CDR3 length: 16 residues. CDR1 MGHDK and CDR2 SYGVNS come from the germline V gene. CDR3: CASSEYPPQGRDEQYF. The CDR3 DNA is TGTGCCAGCAGTGAATATCCCCCCCAGGGGAGGGACGAGCAGTACTTC.

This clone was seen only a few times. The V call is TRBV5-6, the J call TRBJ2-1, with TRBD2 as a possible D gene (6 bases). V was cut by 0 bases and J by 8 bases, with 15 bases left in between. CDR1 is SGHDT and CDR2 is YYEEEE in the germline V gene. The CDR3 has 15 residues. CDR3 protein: CASSLATSPYDEQFF. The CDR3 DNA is TGTGCCAGCAGCTTGGCGACTAGTCCTTACGATGAGCAGTTCTTC.

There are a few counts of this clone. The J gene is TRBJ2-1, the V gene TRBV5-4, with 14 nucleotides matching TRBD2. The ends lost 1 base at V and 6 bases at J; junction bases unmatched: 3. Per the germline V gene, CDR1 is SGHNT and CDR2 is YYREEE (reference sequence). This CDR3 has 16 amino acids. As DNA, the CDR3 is TGTGCCAGCAGCTTGACCGGGACTAGCGGGAGCAATGAGCAGTTCTTC. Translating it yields CASSLTGTSGSNEQFF.

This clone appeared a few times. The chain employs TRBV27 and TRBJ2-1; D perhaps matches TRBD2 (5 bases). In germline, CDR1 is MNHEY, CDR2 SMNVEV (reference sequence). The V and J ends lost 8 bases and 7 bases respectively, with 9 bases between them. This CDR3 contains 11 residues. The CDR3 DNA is TGTGCCAGCCTTCGGGGAAATGAGCAGTTCTTC. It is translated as CASLRGNEQFF.

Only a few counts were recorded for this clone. The CDR3 DNA reads TGCAGCGTTGATGAAGGGGGCTTCTACAATGAGCAGTTCTTC. Translating it yields CSVDEGGFYNEQFF. This sequence joins TRBV29-1 and TRBJ2-1, with 7 bases aligning to TRBD1. Germline lookup yields CDR1 SQVTM and CDR2 ANQGSEA. This CDR3 is built from 14 residues. J was trimmed by 3 bases and V by 3 bases; bases with no gene match: 5.

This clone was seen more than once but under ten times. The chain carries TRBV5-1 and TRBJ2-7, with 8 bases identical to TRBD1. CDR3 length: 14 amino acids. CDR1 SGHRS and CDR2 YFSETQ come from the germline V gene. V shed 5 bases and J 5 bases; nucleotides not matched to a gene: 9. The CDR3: CASRPRGRFDEQYF. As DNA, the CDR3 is TGCGCCAGCAGGCCCAGGGGGCGGTTCGACGAGCAGTACTTC. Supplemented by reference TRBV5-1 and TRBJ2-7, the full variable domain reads KAGVTQTPRYLIKTRGQQVTLSCSPISGHRSVSWYQQTPGQGLQFLFEYFSETQRNKGNFPGRFSGRQFSNSRSEMNVSTLELGDSALYLCASRPRGRFDEQYFGPGTRLTVT.

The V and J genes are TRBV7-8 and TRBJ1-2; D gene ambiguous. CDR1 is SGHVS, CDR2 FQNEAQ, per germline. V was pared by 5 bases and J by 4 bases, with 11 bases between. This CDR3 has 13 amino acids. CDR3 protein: CASSADSVYGYTF. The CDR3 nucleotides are TGTGCCAGCAGCGCCGACTCAGTCTATGGCTACACCTTC.

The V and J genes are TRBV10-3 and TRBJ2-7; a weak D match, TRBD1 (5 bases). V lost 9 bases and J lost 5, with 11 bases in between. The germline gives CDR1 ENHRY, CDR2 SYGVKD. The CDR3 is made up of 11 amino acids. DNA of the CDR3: TGTGCCATTCAGGGTTTCGACGAGCAGTACTTC. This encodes CAIQGFDEQYF.

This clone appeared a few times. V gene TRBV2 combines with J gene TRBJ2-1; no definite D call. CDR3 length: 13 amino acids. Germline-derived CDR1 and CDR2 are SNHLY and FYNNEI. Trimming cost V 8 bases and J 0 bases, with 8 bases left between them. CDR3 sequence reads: CASLPSSYNEQFF. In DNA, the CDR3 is TGTGCCAGCCTTCCCAGCTCCTACAATGAGCAGTTCTTC.

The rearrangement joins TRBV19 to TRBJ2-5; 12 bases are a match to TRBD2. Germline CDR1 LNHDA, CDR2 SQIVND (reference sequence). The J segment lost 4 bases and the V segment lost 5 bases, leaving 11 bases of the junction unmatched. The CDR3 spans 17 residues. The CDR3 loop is CASSSGTSGLVGETQYF. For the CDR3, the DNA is TGTGCCAGTAGTTCCGGGACTAGCGGGTTAGTGGGAGAGACCCAGTACTTC.

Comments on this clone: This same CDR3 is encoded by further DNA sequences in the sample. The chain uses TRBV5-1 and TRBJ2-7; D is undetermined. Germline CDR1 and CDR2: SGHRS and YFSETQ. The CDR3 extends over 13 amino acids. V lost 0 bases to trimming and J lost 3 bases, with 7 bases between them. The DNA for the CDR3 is TGCGCCAGCAGCTTGGACCGAGGCTACGAGCAGTACTTC. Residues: CASSLDRGYEQYF.

CDR3 amino acids: CASTGNTEAFF. CDR3 sequence (DNA): TGCGCCAGCACAGGGAACACTGAAGCTTTCTTT. This chain uses TRBV5-1 with TRBJ1-1; D uncertain. This CDR3 is 11 amino acids long. CDR1 and CDR2 from the germline V gene are SGHRS and YFSETQ. V lost 6 bases to trimming and J lost 1 base, with 4 bases between them.

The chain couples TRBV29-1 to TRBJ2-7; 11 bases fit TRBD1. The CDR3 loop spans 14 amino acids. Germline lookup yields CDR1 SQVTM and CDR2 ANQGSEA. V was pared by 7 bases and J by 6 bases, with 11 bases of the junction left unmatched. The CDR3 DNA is TGCAGCGGCAGAGGACAGGGGGCATTCGGCGAGCAGTACTTC. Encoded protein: CSGRGQGAFGEQYF.

DNA of the CDR3: TGCAGCGTTGTCGGGACAGGGGGAAACACTGAAGCTTTCTTT. Protein product: CSVVGTGGNTEAFF. The V gene is TRBV29-1, the J gene TRBJ1-1, with 11 bases lining up with TRBD1. The CDR3 extends over 14 amino acids. J gave up 2 bases and V 4 bases, and 3 bases lay outside the gene matches. The germline V gene has CDR1 SQVTM and CDR2 ANQGSEA.

This CDR3 is CSVRTENYGYTF. The CDR3 DNA is TGCAGCGTTCGCACGGAGAACTATGGCTACACCTTC. The chain carries TRBV29-1 and TRBJ1-2, with D unresolved. The CDR3 loop spans 12 amino acids. Between the trimmed V and J ends, which lost 5 bases and 2 bases, there was a span of 9 bases. Germline V CDR1 and CDR2: SQVTM, ANQGSEA. The full variable domain, in which reference TRBV29-1 and TRBJ1-2 provide the parts outside the CDR3, is SAVISQKPSRDICQRGTSLTIQCQVDSQVTMMFWYRQQPGQSLTLIATANQGSEATYESGFVIDKFPISRPNLTFSTLTVSNMSPEDSSIYLCSVRTENYGYTFGSGTRLTVV.

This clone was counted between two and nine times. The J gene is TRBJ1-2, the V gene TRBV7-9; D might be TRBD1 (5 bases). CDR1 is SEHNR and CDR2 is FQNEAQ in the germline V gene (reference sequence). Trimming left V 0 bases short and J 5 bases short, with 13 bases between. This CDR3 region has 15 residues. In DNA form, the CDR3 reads TGTGCCAGCAGCTTAGCAGGGGCGGGGGGATATGGCTACACCTTC. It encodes CASSLAGAGGYGYTF.

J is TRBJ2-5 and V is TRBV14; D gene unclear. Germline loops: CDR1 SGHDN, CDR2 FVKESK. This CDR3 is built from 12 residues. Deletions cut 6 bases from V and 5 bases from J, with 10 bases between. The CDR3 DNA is TGTGCCAGCAGTGAAACCCAGGAGACCCAGTACTTC. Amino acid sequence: CASSETQETQYF.

The CDR3 DNA follows: TGTGCCTGGAACGAAGACAGGTTGTCCAATCAGCCCCAGCATTTT. Amino acids: CAWNEDRLSNQPQHF. The rearrangement joins TRBV30 to TRBJ1-5; tentative D call: TRBD1 (6 bases). The CDR3 has 15 amino acids. Trimming pared 4 bases from V and 3 bases from J, leaving 16 bases between. CDR1 and CDR2 (germline): GTSNPN, SVGIG (reference sequence).

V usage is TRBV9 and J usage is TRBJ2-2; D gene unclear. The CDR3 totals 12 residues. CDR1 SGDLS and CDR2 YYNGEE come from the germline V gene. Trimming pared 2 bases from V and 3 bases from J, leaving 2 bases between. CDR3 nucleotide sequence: TGTGCCAGCAGCGTCGACACCGGGGAGCTGTTTTTT. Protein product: CASSVDTGELFF.